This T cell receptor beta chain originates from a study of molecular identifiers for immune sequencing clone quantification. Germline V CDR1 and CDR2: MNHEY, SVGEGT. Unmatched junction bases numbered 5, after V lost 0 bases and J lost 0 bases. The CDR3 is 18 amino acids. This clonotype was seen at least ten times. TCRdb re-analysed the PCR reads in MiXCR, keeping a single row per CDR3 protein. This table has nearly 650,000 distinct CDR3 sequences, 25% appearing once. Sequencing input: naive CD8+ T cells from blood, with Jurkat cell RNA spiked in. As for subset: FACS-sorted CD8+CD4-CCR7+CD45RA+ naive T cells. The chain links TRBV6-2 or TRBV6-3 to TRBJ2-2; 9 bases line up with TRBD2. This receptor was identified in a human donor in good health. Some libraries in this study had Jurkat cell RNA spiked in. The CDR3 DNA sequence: TGTGCCAGCAGTTACTCCGCTAGCGGGAACGCGAACACCGGGGAGCTGTTTTTT. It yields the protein CASSYSASGNANTGELFF.